This T cell receptor beta chain derives from a study of identical twins. Study findings and constraints: Out-of-frame beta sequences exhibited a weaker degree of excess twin sharing.

In this sample, this clonotype turned up a few times. Its target is unknown. A template switching step contributed a universal primer site, while unique molecular identifiers were present in the cDNA. From the 5' RACE reads, TCRdb called clonotypes with MiXCR, one entry per CDR3 protein. The sample yields approximately 890,000 distinct CDR3 sequences, 9% to 15% seen once. V trimming: 5 bases; J trimming: 7 bases; junction bases outside the gene matches: 10. The CDR3 runs to 14 residues. Germline assignment: CDR1 MDHEN and CDR2 SYDVKM. The data also belong to a second study, concerning yellow fever vaccine responses in identical twins.

The clonotype originates from a woman between 18 and 30 years old in good health. Specimen: PBMCs. The V gene is TRBV28, the J gene TRBJ1-2, with 7 positions matching TRBD1. The CDR3 sequence: CASSMTGWGIGYTF. The CDR3 DNA reads as TGTGCCAGCAGTATGACAGGGTGGGGTATTGGCTACACCTTC.